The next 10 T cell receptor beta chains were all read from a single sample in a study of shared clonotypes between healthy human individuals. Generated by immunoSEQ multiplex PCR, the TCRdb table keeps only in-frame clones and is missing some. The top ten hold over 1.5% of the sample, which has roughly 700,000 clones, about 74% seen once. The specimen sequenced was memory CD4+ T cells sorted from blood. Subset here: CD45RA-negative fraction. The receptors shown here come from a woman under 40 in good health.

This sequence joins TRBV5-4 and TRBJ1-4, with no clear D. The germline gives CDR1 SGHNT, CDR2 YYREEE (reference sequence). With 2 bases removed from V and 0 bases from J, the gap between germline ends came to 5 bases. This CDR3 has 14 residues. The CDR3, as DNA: TGTGCCAGCAGCTTTCATGCAACTAATGAAAAACTGTTTTTT. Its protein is CASSFHATNEKLFF.

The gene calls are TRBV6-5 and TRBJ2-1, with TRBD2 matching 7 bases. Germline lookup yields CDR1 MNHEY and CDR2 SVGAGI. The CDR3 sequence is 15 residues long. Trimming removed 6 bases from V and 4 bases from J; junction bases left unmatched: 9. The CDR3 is CASRKGGSGYNEQFF. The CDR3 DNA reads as TGTGCCAGCAGGAAGGGAGGTAGCGGGTACAATGAGCAGTTCTTC.

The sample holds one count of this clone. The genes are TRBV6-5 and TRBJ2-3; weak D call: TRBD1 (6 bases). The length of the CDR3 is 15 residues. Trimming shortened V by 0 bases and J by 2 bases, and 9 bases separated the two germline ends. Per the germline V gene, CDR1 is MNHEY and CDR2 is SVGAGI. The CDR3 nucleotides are TGTGCCAGCAGTTACTCGAGGACAGCCACAGATACGCAGTATTTT. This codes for CASSYSRTATDTQYF.

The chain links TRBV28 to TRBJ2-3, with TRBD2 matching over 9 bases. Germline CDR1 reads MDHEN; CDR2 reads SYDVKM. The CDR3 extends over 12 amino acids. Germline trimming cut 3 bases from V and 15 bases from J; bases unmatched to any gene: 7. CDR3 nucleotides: TGTGCCAGCAGTTTTGAGGCGGGAGGGAACTATTTT. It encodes CASSFEAGGNYF.

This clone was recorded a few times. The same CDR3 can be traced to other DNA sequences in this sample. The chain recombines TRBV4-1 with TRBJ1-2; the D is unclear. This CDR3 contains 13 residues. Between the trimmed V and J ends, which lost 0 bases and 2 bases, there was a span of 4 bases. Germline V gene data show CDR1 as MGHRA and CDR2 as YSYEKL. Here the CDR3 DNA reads TGCGCCAGCAGCCAAGAAAGGAACTATGGCTACACCTTC. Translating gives CASSQERNYGYTF.

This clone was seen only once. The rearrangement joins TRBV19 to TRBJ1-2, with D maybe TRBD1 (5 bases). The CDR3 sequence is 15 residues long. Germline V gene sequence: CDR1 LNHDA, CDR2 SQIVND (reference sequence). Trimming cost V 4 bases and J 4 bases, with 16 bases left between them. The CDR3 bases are TGTGCCAGTAGTAGCCTAGGGACTGCGGGCTATGGCTACACCTTC. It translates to CASSSLGTAGYGYTF.

The DNA for the CDR3 is TGTGCCAGCAGCTGGGACAGGGAAGAGACCCAGTACTTC. Encoded protein: CASSWDREETQYF. The rearrangement links TRBV7-9 to TRBJ2-5; 9 bases are a match to TRBD1. The ends lost 4 bases at V and 3 bases at J; junction bases unmatched: 0. CDR1 and CDR2 (germline): SEHNR, FQNEAQ (reference sequence). This CDR3 comprises 13 residues.

This chain's CDR3 is CASSSPGEVRYEQYF. CDR3 DNA: TGTGCCAGCAGTTCCCCGGGGGAGGTACGCTACGAGCAGTACTTC. V is TRBV28 and J is TRBJ2-7; D is perhaps TRBD2 (6 bases). From germline, CDR1 is MDHEN and CDR2 SYDVKM. This CDR3 is built from 15 residues. The ends were cut back, 4 bases at V and 3 bases at J, with 16 bases in the middle.

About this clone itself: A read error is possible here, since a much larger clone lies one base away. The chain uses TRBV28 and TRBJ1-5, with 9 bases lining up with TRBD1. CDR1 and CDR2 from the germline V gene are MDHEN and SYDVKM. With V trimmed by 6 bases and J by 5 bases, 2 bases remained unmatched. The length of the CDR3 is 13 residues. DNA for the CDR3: TGTGCCAGCAGGAGACAGGGGGATCAGCCCCAGCATTTT. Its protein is CASRRQGDQPQHF.

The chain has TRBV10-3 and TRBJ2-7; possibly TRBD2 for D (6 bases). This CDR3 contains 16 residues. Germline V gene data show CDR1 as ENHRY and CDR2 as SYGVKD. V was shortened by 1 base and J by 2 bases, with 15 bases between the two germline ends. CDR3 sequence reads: CAISELGVAVPYEQYF. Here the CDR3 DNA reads TGTGCCATCAGTGAGTTGGGGGTAGCGGTCCCCTACGAGCAGTACTTC.